Here is one T cell receptor beta chain with its context. The entry originates in a study of blood T cell repertoires in COVID-19. About the research overall: Samples came from the United States, Italy and Spain, spanning acute and convalescent COVID-19. PBMCs, B-cell-depleted T cells, or T cells were the source of the cDNA or gDNA that made up the material.

The CDR3 spans 15 residues. V was shortened by 5 bases and J by 4 bases, with 15 bases between the two germline ends. In germline, CDR1 is SGHAT, CDR2 FQNNGV. Seattle cases were enrolled at active infection and followed longitudinally. Authors' processing steps: How many nucleated cells were present was estimated from reference gene primer amplification. The table came from immunoSEQ multiplex PCR; TCRdb's copy has only in-frame clones and leaves some out. V and J calls and clone size are copied from that table; D and trimming were computed from the DNA. Here the sample spans 200,000 to 250,000 clones, roughly four fifths being singletons.

The V gene is TRBV11-2, the J gene TRBJ1-5; D is possibly TRBD1 (5 bases). This receptor was taken from a woman of 80 years or more with COVID-19, enrolled during active disease. The specimen sequenced was peripheral blood. CDR3 DNA sequence: TGTGCCAGCAGCGAGACCGCGGGGACTAATCAGCCCCAGCATTTT. Its protein is CASSETAGTNQPQHF. Complete variable domain (other parts from reference TRBV11-2 and TRBJ1-5): EAGVAQSPRYKIIEKRQSVAFWCNPISGHATLYWYQQILGQGPKLLIQFQNNGVVDDSQLPKDRFSAERLKGVDSTLKIQPAKLEDSAVYLCASSETAGTNQPQHFGDGTRLSIL.